The next 14 T cell receptor beta chains were all read from a single sample in a study of blood T cell repertoires in COVID-19. Some clones are missing from TCRdb's copy, which holds only in-frame ones; the method was immunoSEQ multiplex PCR. The sample gives 200,000 or so clones, around 90% of which show up once; 3% to 3.5% is in the top ten. Sequenced input: peripheral blood. These receptors all come from a man in his 60s with acute or convalescent COVID-19.

The genes are TRBV7-9 and TRBJ2-7; 8 nucleotides line up with TRBD2. V was clipped by 7 bases and J by 2 bases; unmatched bases: 7. Germline assignment: CDR1 SEHNR and CDR2 FQNEAQ (reference sequence). The CDR3 has 14 amino acids. The CDR3 sequence is CASTPYGGAYEQYF. The CDR3 nucleotides are TGTGCCAGCACCCCCTACGGGGGGGCCTACGAGCAGTACTTC.

The gene calls are TRBV29-1 and TRBJ2-2; 12 bases align to TRBD2. The CDR3 contains 14 residues. The trim removed 7 bases at V and 6 bases at J, leaving 6 bases unmatched. Germline V CDR1 and CDR2: SQVTM, ANQGSEA. CDR3 sequence: CSALAGGTAGELFF. The CDR3 nucleotides are TGCAGCGCCCTAGCGGGGGGGACGGCCGGGGAGCTGTTTTTT.

This clone occurred a few times. The chain joins TRBV3-1 (or the pseudogene TRBV3-2) to TRBJ1-3, with D possibly matching TRBD1 (6 bases). The CDR3 sequence is 16 residues long. The germline V and J ends were trimmed by 1 base and 9 bases, with 19 bases remaining between them. Germline values: CDR1 LGHDT, CDR2 YNNKEL (reference sequence). The CDR3 is CASSQARGGIWSTIYF. CDR3 nucleotides: TGTGCCAGCAGCCAAGCGCGAGGGGGTATATGGAGCACCATATATTTT.

V usage is TRBV7-2 and J usage is TRBJ1-5; tentative D call: TRBD1 (6 bases). Germline-derived CDR1 and CDR2 are SGHTA and FQGNSA. Deletions cut 3 bases from V and 4 bases from J, with 13 bases between. The CDR3 sequence is 15 residues long. The CDR3 bases are TGTGCCAGCAGCTTGGCGACAGGTATTAATCAGCCCCAGCATTTT. The encoded protein is CASSLATGINQPQHF.

The V call is TRBV5-4, the J call TRBJ2-7, with 10 bases lining up with TRBD1. This CDR3 region has 15 residues. Germline assignment: CDR1 SGHNT and CDR2 YYREEE (reference sequence). V lost 5 bases, J lost 4 bases, and 9 bases stayed unmatched. The CDR3 coding sequence is TGTGCCAGCAGGGACGGACAGGGGGGCGGGTACGAGCAGTACTTC. Translation gives CASRDGQGGGYEQYF. The variable domain in full, with the rest retrieved from reference TRBV5-4 and TRBJ2-7, is ETGVTQSPTHLIKTRGQQVTLRCSSQSGHNTVSWYQQALGQGPQFIFQYYREEENGRGNFPPRFSGLQFPNYSSELNVNALELDDSALYLCASRDGQGGGYEQYFGPGTRLTVT.

DNA for the CDR3: TGTGCCAGCAGCCAGGGTTCGGTGGGGGGGGCAGTCACCTACGAGCAGTACTTC. Encoded protein: CASSQGSVGGAVTYEQYF. V usage is TRBV4-2 and J usage is TRBJ2-7, with D possibly TRBD2 on 7 matching bases. The CDR3 covers 18 residues. Germline CDR1 LGHNA, CDR2 YNFKEQ. V lost 3 bases, J lost 2 bases, and 23 bases lay in between.

The chain links TRBV6-2 or TRBV6-3 to TRBJ2-2; D ambiguous. Per germline, CDR1 MNHEY and CDR2 SVGEGT. V was cut by 0 bases and J by 9 bases, with 5 bases left in between. The length of the CDR3 is 12 residues. CDR3 nucleotide sequence: TGTGCCAGCAGTTACTCGACACGGGAGCTGTTTTTT. Protein sequence: CASSYSTRELFF.

The V and J genes are TRBV2 and TRBJ2-4; the match to TRBD1 covers 7 bases. J lost 6 bases, V lost 4 bases, and 6 bases had no gene match. The V gene's germline CDR1 is SNHLY and CDR2 FYNNEI. There are 14 residues in the CDR3. CDR3 nucleotide sequence: TGTGCCAGCAGTGCCCCGACAGGGAGAAACATTCAGTACTTC. It yields the protein CASSAPTGRNIQYF.

This clone appeared once. V usage is TRBV6-1 and J usage is TRBJ2-7, with D possibly matching TRBD1 (6 bases). CDR3 length: 15 amino acids. Germline V CDR1 and CDR2: MNHNS, SASEGT. V lost 1 base, J lost 0 bases, and 10 bases lay in between. The CDR3: CASSEVPGVSYEQYF. The CDR3 nucleotides are TGTGCCAGCAGTGAAGTTCCAGGGGTCTCCTACGAGCAGTACTTC.

The table lists this clone with a few counts. The chain carries TRBV1 and TRBJ2-2; TRBD2 is the table's D call and was not checked against the DNA. TRBV1 is flagged as a pseudogene. The CDR3 extends over 16 amino acids. CDR3 in DNA: TGCACCAGCAGCCAACCGACTAGCGGGGGTTCCGGGGAGCTGTTTTTT. As protein: CTSSQPTSGGSGELFF.

The chain recombines TRBV11-3 with TRBJ2-5; TRBD2 matches at 7 bases. CDR3 length equals 14 residues. With V trimmed by 5 bases and J by 5 bases, 8 bases remained unmatched. Per the germline V gene, CDR1 is SGHNT and CDR2 is YENEEA. The CDR3 sequence: CASSPGGGTETQYF. CDR3 in DNA: TGTGCCAGCAGCCCTGGGGGGGGGACGGAGACCCAGTACTTC.

The CDR3 loop reads CATKTRHQETQYF. CDR3 DNA sequence: TGTGCCACCAAGACTAGACACCAAGAGACCCAGTACTTC. The J gene is TRBJ2-5, the V gene TRBV7-8; D possibly corresponds to TRBD2 (6 bases). This CDR3 has 13 residues. Trimming removed 10 bases at V and 0 bases at J, with 12 bases between. Germline CDR1 is SGHVS and CDR2 is FQNEAQ.

In regard to this clone: Other nucleotide sequences in the sample specify the same CDR3. This sequence joins TRBV27 and TRBJ1-1; D unresolved. The CDR3 runs to 13 residues. The germline CDR1 and CDR2 sequences are MNHEY and SMNVEV (reference sequence). V gave up 4 bases and J gave up 3 bases, with 9 bases separating them. The CDR3 protein is CASSSSRDTEAFF. The CDR3 nucleotides are TGTGCCAGCAGTTCTTCCCGGGACACTGAAGCTTTCTTT.

The chain joins TRBV5-1 to TRBJ2-1, with D possibly being TRBD1 (6 bases). The length of the CDR3 is 13 residues. Between the trimmed V and J ends, which lost 2 bases and 8 bases, there was a span of 11 bases. CDR1 and CDR2 from the germline V gene are SGHRS and YFSETQ. This CDR3 is CASSLGGGDEQFF. Written as DNA, the CDR3 is TGCGCCAGCAGCTTAGGTGGGGGCGATGAGCAGTTCTTC.